The rows below give T cell receptor beta chains drawn from one sample of a study of shared clonotypes between healthy human individuals. The protocol was immunoSEQ multiplex PCR, while the TCRdb copy is restricted to in-frame clones and leaves out a portion. The sample contains over 2 million clones, 80% to 95% of which appear only once. Sequences were obtained from naive CD4+ T cells from PBMCs. The source is a man younger than 35 in good health. Some clones in this sample may be carry-over from other donors' samples. The CDR3 runs from the conserved cysteine through the conserved F or W. A D gene is named only where the DNA matches it firmly. A clone size is listed for some rows: how often the clone was seen (once, few, many), or a class if it is expanded.

D gene | J gene | clone size | V gene | CDR3 DNA | CDR3 protein
TRBD1 | TRBJ2-2 | once | TRBV7-2 | TGTGCCAGCAGCTCCGGGCCCAGGGGGACCGGGGAGCTGTTTTTT | CASSSGPRGTGELFF
NA | TRBJ1-2 | once | TRBV7-9 | TGTGCCAGCAGCCCACTCACGACAGCTCCGGTGGATGGCTACACCTTC | CASSPLTTAPVDGYTF
NA | TRBJ2-5 | NA | TRBV7-3 | TGTGCCAGCAGCCCGTTCGTGGGGCCAGGGTTTGAGACCCAGTACTTC | CASSPFVGPGFETQYF
NA | TRBJ1-1 | NA | TRBV9 | TGTGCCAGCAGCCCCCGGACAGCCCCTGAAGCTTTCTTT | CASSPRTAPEAFF
TRBD1 | TRBJ1-3 | NA | TRBV7-2 | TGTGCCAGCAGCTCGTTACCGACAGGGAGGTCTGGAAACACCATATATTTT | CASSSLPTGRSGNTIYF
NA | TRBJ1-3 | NA | TRBV11-1 | TGTGCCAGCAGCCAACGGCCGCAAACAGACACCATATATTTT | CASSQRPQTDTIYF
NA | TRBJ2-3 | NA | TRBV7-2 | TGTGCCAGCAGCTTAGGCGGGGCAGGGCATTCCGATACGCAGTATTTT | CASSLGGAGHSDTQYF
TRBD1 | TRBJ2-3 | NA | TRBV25-1 | TGTGCCAGCAGTCCCGGGACAGGGGGCTTAGATACGCAGTATTTT | CASSPGTGGLDTQYF
NA | TRBJ2-7 | NA | TRBV29-1 | TGCAGCGTTACGGGGGACAGTTCCTACGAGCAGTACTTC | CSVTGDSSYEQYF
NA | TRBJ2-5 | once | TRBV6-5 | TGTGCCAGCAGTATCGGGAGACGGGAGACCCAGTACTTC | CASSIGRRETQYF
NA | TRBJ2-7 | NA | TRBV5-8 | TGTGCCAGCAGCTTGGTTGTGGGGTACGAGCAGTACTTC | CASSLVVGYEQYF
NA | TRBJ2-1 | NA | TRBV19 | TGTGCCAGTAGTGAAACAGGGACCCGCTACAATGAGCAGTTCTTC | CASSETGTRYNEQFF
NA | TRBJ1-4 | NA | TRBV9 | TGTGCCAGCAGCGCCCGGCGGGCGTTCGGCGAAAAACTGTTTTTT | CASSARRAFGEKLFF
TRBD1 | TRBJ2-7 | once | TRBV28 | TGTGCCAGCAGTCCAGGGGGCGCGGCCTCCTACGAGCAGTACTTC | CASSPGGAASYEQYF
TRBD1 | TRBJ2-5 | NA | TRBV9 | TGTGCCAGCAGCCAGGACAGGGGGGGAGAGACCCAGTACTTC | CASSQDRGGETQYF
NA | TRBJ2-7 | NA | TRBV6-6 | TGTGCCAGCAGTTACTCGGGGAGAACCTCCTACGAGCAGTACTTC | CASSYSGRTSYEQYF
TRBD1 | TRBJ1-4 | NA | TRBV28 | TGTGCCAGCAGCGGGACAGGCCTTAATGAAAAACTGTTTTTT | CASSGTGLNEKLFF
TRBD2 | TRBJ2-1 | NA | TRBV28 | TGTGCCAGCAGTTTACCGGGACGGGGGGACAATGAGCAGTTCTTC | CASSLPGRGDNEQFF
TRBD2 | TRBJ2-1 | NA | TRBV5-1 | TGCGCCAGCAGTCTAGGGGAGGGGATCAATGAGCAGTTCTTC | CASSLGEGINEQFF
NA | TRBJ2-7 | NA | TRBV2 | TGTGCCAGCAGGTACCAGGACTACGAGCAGTACTTC | CASRYQDYEQYF
TRBD1 | TRBJ1-4 | once | TRBV25-1 | TGTGCCAGCACAGCCCTTACAGGGGGGAATGAAAAACTGTTTTTT | CASTALTGGNEKLFF
TRBD1 | TRBJ2-1 | NA | TRBV7-9 | TGTGCCAGCAGCTTAATGGCAGGGGGCGGCGATGAGCAGTTCTTC | CASSLMAGGGDEQFF
TRBD2 | TRBJ2-3 | NA | TRBV4-2 | TGTGCCAGCAGCCAAACGACTAGCGGGAGAGCAGATACGCAGTATTTT | CASSQTTSGRADTQYF
NA | TRBJ1-1 | NA | TRBV19 | TGTGCCAGTAGTATCGGGACGGGGCGGAACACTGAAGCTTTCTTT | CASSIGTGRNTEAFF
TRBD2 | TRBJ2-3 | once | TRBV10-3 | TGTGCCATCAGTGAGGGACTAGCGGGAGGTGGAGGCACAGATACGCAGTATTTT | CAISEGLAGGGGTDTQYF
NA | TRBJ1-3 | NA | TRBV5-1 | TGCGCCAGCCGCGATTTTGGCAGCGGAAACACCATATATTTT | CASRDFGSGNTIYF
NA | TRBJ2-3 | NA | TRBV14 | TGTGCCAGCAGCCAAGACTTCACAGATACGCAGTATTTT | CASSQDFTDTQYF
NA | TRBJ2-1 | NA | TRBV29-1 | TGCAGCGTTGAATGGGCAGGACTCTCCTACAATGAGCAGTTCTTC | CSVEWAGLSYNEQFF
NA | TRBJ2-7 | NA | TRBV5-1 | TGCGCCAGCAGCTTGGTGGTGGGAAGCAACTACGAGCAGTACTTC | CASSLVVGSNYEQYF
NA | TRBJ1-2 | NA | TRBV6-1 | TGTGCCAGCCGTAGCCCAACCTATGGCTACACCTTC | CASRSPTYGYTF
NA | TRBJ2-1 | NA | TRBV5-1 | TGCGCCAGCAGCCTAGGCCGACTAGAGCAGTTCTTC | CASSLGRLEQFF
NA | TRBJ2-2 | once | TRBV25-1 | TGTGCCAGCAGTGAAACAGCGTCGAACACCGGGGAGCTGTTTTTT | CASSETASNTGELFF
NA | TRBJ2-1 | once | TRBV2 | TGTGCCAGCAGTGAAGCGGTGGCGGGAGAGCAGTTCTTC | CASSEAVAGEQFF
NA | TRBJ2-3 | NA | TRBV27 | TGTGCCAGCGCCTCCCCTGGGGGCCCCACAGATACGCAGTATTTT | CASASPGGPTDTQYF
TRBD1 | TRBJ1-2 | NA | TRBV2 | TGTGCCAGCAGAGGGGCCGCAGGAGGGGGCGGCTACACCTTC | CASRGAAGGGGYTF
NA | TRBJ2-1 | NA | TRBV7-9 | TGTGCCAGCAGCCCCAAGGTCGCGGGCCTTCACAATGAGCAGTTCTTC | CASSPKVAGLHNEQFF
NA | TRBJ2-2 | NA | TRBV19 | TGTGCCAGTATGTCGGGGCTAGGGAACACCGGGGAGCTGTTTTTT | CASMSGLGNTGELFF
NA | TRBJ2-3 | NA | TRBV6-1 | TGTGCCAGCAGGGGACCGGGCACAGGAAATACGCAGTATTTT | CASRGPGTGNTQYF
NA | TRBJ2-7 | once | TRBV28 | TGTGCCAGCACCAGGCCCAACGAGCAGTACTTC | CASTRPNEQYF
NA | TRBJ1-6 | NA | TRBV28 | TGTGCCAGCAGCCCGGGATTTACGGCCCTCCACTTT | CASSPGFTALHF
NA | TRBJ2-7 | NA | TRBV7-3 | TGTGCCAGCAGCTCAGCACCGCTCTACGAGCAGTACTTC | CASSSAPLYEQYF
NA | TRBJ1-1 | NA | TRBV30 | TGTGCCTGGAGTGGAACGTGGGGTTGGGCAGGACGGACTGAAGCTTTCTTT | CAWSGTWGWAGRTEAFF
TRBD2 | TRBJ2-3 | NA | TRBV27 | TGTGCCAGCAGTTTAGCTAGCGGAGGCGCTGCGCAGTATTTT | CASSLASGGAAQYF
TRBD2 | TRBJ2-5 | NA | TRBV5-1 | TGCGCCAGCAGCTTCTTCACTAGCGGGAGGGGTGCCCAGTACTTC | CASSFFTSGRGAQYF
NA | TRBJ2-1 | NA | TRBV28 | TGTGCCAGCGCCCAGACAGGAAAGCAGTTCTTC | CASAQTGKQFF
NA | TRBJ2-3 | NA | TRBV5-1 | TGCGCCAGCAGCTCCTGGACCTACACAGATACGCAGTATTTT | CASSSWTYTDTQYF
TRBD1 | TRBJ1-1 | NA | TRBV5-1 | TGCGCCAGCAGCTTCCGCCGGGACAGAAACACTGAAGCTTTCTTT | CASSFRRDRNTEAFF
NA | TRBJ2-5 | NA | TRBV7-3 | TGTGCCAGCAGCCCCGGGCTAGCCGAAGAGACCCAGTACTTC | CASSPGLAEETQYF
NA | TRBJ2-7 | NA | TRBV4-2 | TGTGCCAGCAGCCAAGACCTAGCCGAGAGCTCCTACGAGCAGTACTTC | CASSQDLAESSYEQYF
NA | TRBJ1-6 | NA | TRBV28 | TGTGCCAGCAGTTTAAAAGATTCACCCCTCCACTTT | CASSLKDSPLHF
NA | TRBJ2-2 | NA | TRBV5-1 | TGCGCCAGCAGCGTGAGACAGCCCGCCACCGGGGAGCTGTTTTTT | CASSVRQPATGELFF
NA | TRBJ1-5 | once | TRBV5-1 | TGCGCCAGCAGCCAGGACACTGGTAATCAGCCCCAGCATTTT | CASSQDTGNQPQHF
TRBD2 | TRBJ2-5 | NA | TRBV27 | TGTGCCAGCAGGGGGACTAGCGGGAGTCGGGAGACCCAGTACTTC | CASRGTSGSRETQYF